Each of the 25 T cell receptor beta chains below was sequenced from the same sample in a study of blood T cell repertoires in COVID-19. Generated by immunoSEQ multiplex PCR, the TCRdb table keeps only in-frame clones and is missing some. The repertoire holds about 160,000 clones, just under 85% seen once, with roughly 7.1% in the top ten. The material sequenced was peripheral blood. Receptor source: a man in his forties who had recovered from COVID-19.

The count of this clone is one. This sequence joins TRBV10-3 and TRBJ2-2, with D possibly matching TRBD2 (7 bases). This CDR3 is 15 amino acids long. Germline CDR1 is ENHRY and CDR2 is SYGVKD. Trimming removed 8 bases from V and 6 bases from J, with 19 bases in between. In DNA, the CDR3 is TGTGCCATCTCAGGAGGGGGGGGATTCTCCGGGGAGCTGTTTTTT. It is translated as CAISGGGGFSGELFF.

V gene TRBV18 combines with J gene TRBJ2-3, with D possibly matching TRBD1 (6 bases). Germline V CDR1 and CDR2: KGHSH, LQKENI. V dropped 1 base and J dropped 1 base, with 12 bases sitting between them. The CDR3 runs to 16 residues. The CDR3 protein is CASSPLSRGGTDTQYF. The CDR3 bases are TGTGCCAGCTCACCACTCTCCAGGGGCGGCACAGATACGCAGTATTTT.

The gene calls are TRBV7-9 and TRBJ1-1; 7 bases are a match to TRBD1. This CDR3 spans 13 amino acids. Looked up from germline, CDR1 is SEHNR and CDR2 is FQNEAQ (reference sequence). V shed 0 bases, J shed 11 bases, and the junction held 6 bases outside the gene matches. In nucleotides, the CDR3 is TGTGCCAGCAGCTTAGCCCGAGGGGGCGGGGCTTTCTTT. This codes for CASSLARGGGAFF.

V usage is TRBV6-4 and J usage is TRBJ2-2, with D maybe TRBD1 (5 bases). CDR3 length: 15 amino acids. The germline V gene has CDR1 MRHNA and CDR2 SNTAGT. Trimming removed 5 bases from V and 0 bases from J, with 10 bases in between. CDR3 amino acids: CASSPTDANTGELFF. CDR3 nucleotides: TGTGCCAGCAGTCCGACAGACGCGAACACCGGGGAGCTGTTTTTT.

This chain connects TRBV19 to TRBJ1-5; D gene uncertain. Trimming removed 2 bases at V and 5 bases at J, with 10 bases between. The CDR3 has 14 residues. Germline CDR1 and CDR2: LNHDA and SQIVND (reference sequence). CDR3 in amino acids: CASSIMAGDQPQHF. In DNA form, the CDR3 reads TGTGCCAGTAGTATAATGGCCGGGGATCAGCCCCAGCATTTT.

The chain joins TRBV20-1 to TRBJ2-5, with 7 bases identical to TRBD1. CDR1 and CDR2 from the germline V gene are DFQATT and SNEGSKA (reference sequence). The CDR3 is 11 amino acids. CDR3 DNA sequence: TGCAGAGTGGACAGGTCGGAGACCCAGTACTTC. Translation gives CRVDRSETQYF.

The genes are TRBV7-8 and TRBJ2-4; 8 bases are a match to TRBD2. CDR3 length: 15 amino acids. Germline CDR1 is SGHVS and CDR2 is FQNEAQ. J gave up 7 bases and V 1 base, and 6 bases lay outside the gene matches. CDR3 loop: CASSLGPGGGNIQYF. The CDR3 region has the DNA TGTGCCAGCAGCTTAGGCCCCGGGGGGGGGAACATTCAGTACTTC.

This clone was seen once. The chain combines TRBV4-3 with TRBJ2-3; D perhaps matches TRBD2 (7 bases). Deletions cut 3 bases from V and 6 bases from J, with 13 bases between. Germline V lookup: CDR1 LGHNA, CDR2 YSLEER. CDR3 length: 14 residues. The CDR3 coding sequence is TGCGCCAGCAGCCAGACCGGGGGGCTCGATACGCAGTATTTT. This translates into CASSQTGGLDTQYF.

The CDR3 DNA reads as TGTGCCAGCAGTTACCCCCCCGGGGGGATAGCCAAAAACATTCAGTACTTC. Residues: CASSYPPGGIAKNIQYF. The chain is built from TRBV6-2 or TRBV6-3 and TRBJ2-4; 7 bases fit TRBD2. Germline assignment: CDR1 MNHEY and CDR2 SVGEGT. The CDR3 runs 17 residues. V was pared by 2 bases and J by 0 bases, with 7 bases of the junction left unmatched.

The chain employs TRBV4-2 and TRBJ1-6; the D is unclear. CDR3 length: 14 amino acids. Trimming cost V 10 bases and J 8 bases, with 18 bases left between them. Germline CDR1 reads LGHNA; CDR2 reads YNFKEQ. The CDR3 is CATRSAVLDSPLHF. The CDR3 DNA follows: TGTGCCACCCGTAGTGCGGTCTTGGATTCACCCCTCCACTTT.

The gene calls are TRBV5-4 and TRBJ1-6; D uncertain. Trimming shortened V by 0 bases and J by 0 bases, and 16 bases separated the two germline ends. Germline CDR1 and CDR2: SGHNT and YYREEE (reference sequence). The length of the CDR3 is 19 residues. The CDR3 DNA sequence: TGTGCCAGCAGCTTGGTTGTTGGGCACTTAAGCTCCTATAATTCACCCCTCCACTTT. It translates to CASSLVVGHLSSYNSPLHF.

The rearrangement uses TRBV11-2 and TRBJ2-7, with a possible D match to TRBD2 (6 bases). V dropped 5 bases and J dropped 2 bases, with 13 bases sitting between them. CDR3 size: 14 residues. Germline V CDR1 and CDR2: SGHAT, FQNNGV. CDR3 region: CASSLLGGTYEQYF. The CDR3 DNA sequence: TGTGCCAGCAGCCTACTCGGGGGAACCTACGAGCAGTACTTC.

The chain recombines TRBV19 with TRBJ1-2, with 12 bases that match TRBD1. CDR3 length: 15 amino acids. Trimming at V came to 4 bases and at J to 7 bases, leaving 7 bases not matched to a gene. Germline-derived CDR1 and CDR2 are LNHDA and SQIVND (reference sequence). In nucleotides, the CDR3 is TGTGCCAGTAGTACAAGGGACAGGGGGCGCGGTGGCTACACCTTC. Translating gives CASSTRDRGRGGYTF.

J is TRBJ2-3 and V is TRBV12-5; 9 positions match TRBD1. Trimming removed 5 bases from V and 4 bases from J; junction bases left unmatched: 7. The germline V gene encodes CDR1 LGHNT and CDR2 FRNRAP. This CDR3 has 15 amino acids. The CDR3 DNA reads as TGTGCTAGTGGTCCGGGGACAGGGTTCGCAGATACGCAGTATTTT. Translated: CASGPGTGFADTQYF.

The chain couples TRBV9 to TRBJ1-2; TRBD1 might be the D (5 bases). V was cut by 0 bases and J by 6 bases, with 9 bases left in between. The length of the CDR3 is 13 residues. Germline-derived CDR1 and CDR2 are SGDLS and YYNGEE. The CDR3 DNA sequence: TGTGCCAGCAGCGTAGCAGGGTTGGATGGCTACACCTTC. This sequence encodes CASSVAGLDGYTF.

The chain employs TRBV5-6 and TRBJ1-1; no clear D. Germline V gene lookup returns CDR1 SGHDT and CDR2 YYEEEE. Between the trimmed V and J ends, which lost 7 bases and 6 bases, there was a span of 13 bases. The length of the CDR3 is 12 residues. CDR3 residues: CASRRGWAEAFF. For the CDR3, the DNA is TGTGCCAGCCGACGGGGTTGGGCTGAAGCTTTCTTT.

The V gene is TRBV28, the J gene TRBJ2-7; TRBD1 matches 9 bases. The ends lost 6 bases at V and 3 bases at J; junction bases unmatched: 18. Per the germline V gene, CDR1 is MDHEN and CDR2 is SYDVKM. The CDR3 is 18 residues long. The CDR3 region is CASSLSPGTGPQGYEQYF. CDR3 sequence (DNA): TGTGCCAGCAGCCTTAGTCCCGGGACAGGGCCGCAAGGCTACGAGCAGTACTTC.

This chain links TRBV4-3 with TRBJ2-7, with TRBD2 matching 10 bases. Germline trimming cut 6 bases from V and 2 bases from J; bases unmatched to any gene: 4. Germline V gene lookup returns CDR1 LGHNA and CDR2 YSLEER. This CDR3 is 14 amino acids long. This CDR3 reads CASSFGTSAYEQYF. As DNA, the CDR3 is TGCGCCAGCAGTTTCGGGACTAGCGCCTACGAGCAGTACTTC.

This chain uses TRBV6-6 with TRBJ1-2; TRBD1 matches at 9 bases. The V gene end was trimmed by 2 bases and the J gene end by 6 bases; junction bases not matched to a gene: 4. The CDR3 is made up of 14 amino acids. CDR1 and CDR2 (germline): MNHNY, SVGAGI (reference sequence). CDR3 sequence reads: CASSYATGGDGYTF. CDR3 DNA: TGTGCCAGCAGTTACGCCACAGGGGGCGATGGCTACACCTTC.

This chain joins TRBV7-2 and TRBJ2-3, with a weak D call TRBD2 (5 bases). CDR3 size: 17 residues. In germline, CDR1 is SGHTA, CDR2 FQGNSA. Trimming left V 2 bases short and J 1 base short, with 16 bases between. The CDR3 region is CASSLYQVGVGTDTQYF. CDR3 DNA sequence: TGTGCCAGCAGCTTATATCAGGTCGGGGTGGGCACAGATACGCAGTATTTT.

This clone was seen just once. The rearrangement uses TRBV30 and TRBJ1-1; D is unresolved. There are 18 residues in the CDR3. V dropped 0 bases and J dropped 5 bases, with 25 bases sitting between them. Germline lookup yields CDR1 GTSNPN and CDR2 SVGIG (reference sequence). In DNA form, the CDR3 reads TGTGCCTGGAGTGTTCTTCAGCTCAGCTCTTCTGACTCTACTGAAGCTTTCTTT. Translated: CAWSVLQLSSSDSTEAFF. Complete variable domain (other parts from reference TRBV30 and TRBJ1-1): SQTIHQWPATLVQPVGSPLSLECTVEGTSNPNLYWYRQAAGRGLQLLFYSVGIGQISSEVPQNLSASRPQDRQFILSSKKLLLSDSGFYLCAWSVLQLSSSDSTEAFFGQGTRLTVV.

The J gene is TRBJ2-5, the V gene TRBV5-4; TRBD1 agrees at 7 bases. Germline V gene data show CDR1 as SGHNT and CDR2 as YYREEE (reference sequence). The CDR3 has 15 amino acids. Trimming took 5 bases from V and 0 from J; bases not matched to a gene: 7. The CDR3 sequence: CASSSDRTYQETQYF. The CDR3 bases are TGTGCCAGCAGTTCGGACAGGACGTACCAAGAGACCCAGTACTTC.

The chain uses TRBV7-2 and TRBJ2-5; D call uncertain. This CDR3 spans 12 amino acids. Per the germline V gene, CDR1 is SGHTA and CDR2 is FQGNSA. V dropped 1 base and J dropped 4 bases, with 4 bases sitting between them. CDR3: CASSLGAETQYF. CDR3 bases: TGTGCCAGCAGCTTAGGGGCAGAGACCCAGTACTTC.

DNA for the CDR3: TGTGCCAGCAGTTTAGCGGTTAGCACAGATACGCAGTATTTT. This codes for CASSLAVSTDTQYF. The chain combines TRBV28 with TRBJ2-3; D ambiguous. CDR1 and CDR2 (germline): MDHEN, SYDVKM. The CDR3 consists of 14 residues. V lost 2 bases to trimming and J lost 0 bases, with 6 bases between them.

Many counts were recorded for this clone. The V gene is TRBV7-2, the J gene TRBJ1-6, with 9 nucleotides matching TRBD1. The V gene's germline CDR1 is SGHTA and CDR2 FQGNSA. V was clipped by 6 bases and J by 8 bases; unmatched bases: 5. The CDR3 runs to 14 residues. The CDR3 sequence: CASRPTGGDSPLHF. The CDR3 DNA sequence: TGTGCCAGCAGACCGACAGGGGGAGATTCACCCCTCCACTTT.